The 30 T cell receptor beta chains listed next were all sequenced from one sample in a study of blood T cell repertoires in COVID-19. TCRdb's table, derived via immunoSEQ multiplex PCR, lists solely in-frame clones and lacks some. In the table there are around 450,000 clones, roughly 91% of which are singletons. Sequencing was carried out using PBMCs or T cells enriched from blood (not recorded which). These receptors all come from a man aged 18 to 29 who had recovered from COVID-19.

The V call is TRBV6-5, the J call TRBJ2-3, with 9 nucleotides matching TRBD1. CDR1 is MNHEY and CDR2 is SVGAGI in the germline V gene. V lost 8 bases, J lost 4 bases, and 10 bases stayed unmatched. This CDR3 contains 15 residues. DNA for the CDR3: TGTGCCAGCCTTCCGGGACAGGGAGGTGCAGATACGCAGTATTTT. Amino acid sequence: CASLPGQGGADTQYF.

The CDR3 coding sequence is TGTGCCAGCAGCTTAGTCGGGGGAGGGCAAGAGACCCAGTACTTC. Its translation: CASSLVGGGQETQYF. The rearrangement joins TRBV7-8 to TRBJ2-5; 7 bases align to TRBD2. Germline values: CDR1 SGHVS, CDR2 FQNEAQ. V shed 1 base and J 2 bases; nucleotides not matched to a gene: 4. The CDR3 runs to 15 residues.

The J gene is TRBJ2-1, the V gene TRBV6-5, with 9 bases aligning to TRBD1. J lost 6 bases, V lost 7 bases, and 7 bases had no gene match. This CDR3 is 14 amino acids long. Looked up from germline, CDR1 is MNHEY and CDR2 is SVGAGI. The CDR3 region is CASNGQGTGNEQFF. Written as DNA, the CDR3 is TGTGCCAGCAACGGACAGGGGACTGGCAATGAGCAGTTCTTC.

The CDR3: CASSRGATYEQYF. The DNA of the CDR3 is TGTGCCAGCTCACGGGGCGCAACCTACGAGCAGTACTTC. The chain carries TRBV18 and TRBJ2-7; TRBD1 is a possible D gene (5 bases). V was trimmed by 4 bases and J by 2 bases, leaving 9 bases between them. Germline CDR1 KGHSH, CDR2 LQKENI. This CDR3 has 13 residues.

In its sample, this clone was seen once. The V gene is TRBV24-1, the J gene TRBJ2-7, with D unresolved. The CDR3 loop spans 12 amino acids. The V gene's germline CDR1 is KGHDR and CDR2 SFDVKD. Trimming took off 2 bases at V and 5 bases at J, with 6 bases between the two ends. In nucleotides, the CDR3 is TGTGCCACCAGTGATTGGGCCCACGAGCAGTACTTC. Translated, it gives CATSDWAHEQYF.

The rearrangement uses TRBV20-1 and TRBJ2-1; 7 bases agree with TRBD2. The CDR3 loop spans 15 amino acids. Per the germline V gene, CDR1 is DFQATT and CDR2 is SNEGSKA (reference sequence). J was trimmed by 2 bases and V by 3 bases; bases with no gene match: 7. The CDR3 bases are TGCAGTGCTAGTCTTCCGGGACTACCCTACAATGAGCAGTTCTTC. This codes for CSASLPGLPYNEQFF.

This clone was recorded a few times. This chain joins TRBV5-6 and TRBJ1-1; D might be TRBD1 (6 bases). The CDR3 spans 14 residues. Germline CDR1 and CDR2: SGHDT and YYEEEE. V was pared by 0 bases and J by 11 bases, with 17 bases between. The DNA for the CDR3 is TGTGCCAGCAGCTTGGCTCGTCGGGCAGGGGTGGCTTTCTTT. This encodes CASSLARRAGVAFF. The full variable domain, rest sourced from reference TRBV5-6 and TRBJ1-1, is DAGVTQSPTHLIKTRGQQVTLRCSPKSGHDTVSWYQQALGQGPQFIFQYYEEEERQRGNFPDRFSGHQFPNYSSELNVNALLLGDSALYLCASSLARRAGVAFFGQGTRLTVV.

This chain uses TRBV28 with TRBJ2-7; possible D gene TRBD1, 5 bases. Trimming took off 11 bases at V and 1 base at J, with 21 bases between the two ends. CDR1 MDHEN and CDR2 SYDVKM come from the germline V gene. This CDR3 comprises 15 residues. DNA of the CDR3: TGTGCCTCCCAAAACCTAACAGGCGTTTCCTACGAGCAGTACTTC. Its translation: CASQNLTGVSYEQYF.

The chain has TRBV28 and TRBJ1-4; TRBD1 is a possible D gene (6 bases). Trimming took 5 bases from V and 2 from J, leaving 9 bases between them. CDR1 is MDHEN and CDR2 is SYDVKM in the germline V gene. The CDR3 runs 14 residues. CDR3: CASSNDRTNEKLFF. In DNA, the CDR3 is TGTGCCAGCAGTAATGACAGGACTAATGAAAAACTGTTTTTT.

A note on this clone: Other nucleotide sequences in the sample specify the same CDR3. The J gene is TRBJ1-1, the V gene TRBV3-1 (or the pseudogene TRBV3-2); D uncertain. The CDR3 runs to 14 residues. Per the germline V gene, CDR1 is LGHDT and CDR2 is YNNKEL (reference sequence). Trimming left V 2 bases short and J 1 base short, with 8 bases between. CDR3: CASSQSGENTEAFF. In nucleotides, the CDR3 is TGTGCCAGCAGCCAAAGCGGGGAGAACACTGAAGCTTTCTTT.

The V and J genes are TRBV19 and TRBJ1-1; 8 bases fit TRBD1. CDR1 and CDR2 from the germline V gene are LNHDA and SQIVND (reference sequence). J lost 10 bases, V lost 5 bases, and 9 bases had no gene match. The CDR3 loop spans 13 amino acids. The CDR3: CASSLGRGLGAFF. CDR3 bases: TGTGCCAGTAGTTTGGGCAGGGGGCTTGGAGCTTTCTTT.

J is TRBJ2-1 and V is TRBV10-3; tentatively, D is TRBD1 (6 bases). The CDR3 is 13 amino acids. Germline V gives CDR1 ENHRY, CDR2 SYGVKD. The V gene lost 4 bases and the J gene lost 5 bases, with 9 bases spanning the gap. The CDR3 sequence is CAISGQADNEQFF. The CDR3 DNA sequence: TGTGCCATCAGTGGACAGGCGGACAATGAGCAGTTCTTC.

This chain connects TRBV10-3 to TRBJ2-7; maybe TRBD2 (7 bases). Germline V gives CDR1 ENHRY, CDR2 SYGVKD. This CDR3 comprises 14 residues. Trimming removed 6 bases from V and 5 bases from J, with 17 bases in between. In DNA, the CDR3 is TGTGCCATCAGATCCGAGGGGGGGGCCCACGAGCAGTACTTC. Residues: CAIRSEGGAHEQYF.

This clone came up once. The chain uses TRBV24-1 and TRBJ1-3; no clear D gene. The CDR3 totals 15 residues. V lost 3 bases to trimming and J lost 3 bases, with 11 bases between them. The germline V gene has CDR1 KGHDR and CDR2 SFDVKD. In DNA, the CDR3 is TGTGCCACCAGTGATACCGGTCACAGTGGAAACACCATATATTTT. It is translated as CATSDTGHSGNTIYF.

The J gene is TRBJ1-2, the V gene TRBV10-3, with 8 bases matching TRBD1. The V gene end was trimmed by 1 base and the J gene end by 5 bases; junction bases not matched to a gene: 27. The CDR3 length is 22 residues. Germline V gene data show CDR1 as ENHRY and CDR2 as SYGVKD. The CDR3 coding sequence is TGTGCCATCAGTGAGTTACCCGGGACAGGCTTCCCCTCAATGGTTGGGACTTATGGCTACACCTTC. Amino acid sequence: CAISELPGTGFPSMVGTYGYTF.

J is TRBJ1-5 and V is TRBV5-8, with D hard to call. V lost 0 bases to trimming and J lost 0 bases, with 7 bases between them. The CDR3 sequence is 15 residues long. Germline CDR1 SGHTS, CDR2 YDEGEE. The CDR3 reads CASSLEEYSNQPQHF. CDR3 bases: TGTGCCAGCAGCTTGGAGGAGTATAGCAATCAGCCCCAGCATTTT.

The CDR3 protein is CASSQGGTANYGYTF. The CDR3 nucleotides read TGTGCCAGCAGCCAAGGCGGGACTGCTAACTATGGCTACACCTTC. This chain joins TRBV3-1 (or the pseudogene TRBV3-2) and TRBJ1-2, with a weak D call TRBD1 (5 bases). Germline V gives CDR1 LGHDT, CDR2 YNNKEL (reference sequence). The CDR3 has 15 residues. The V end was cut by 1 base, the J end by 0 bases, with 9 bases between.

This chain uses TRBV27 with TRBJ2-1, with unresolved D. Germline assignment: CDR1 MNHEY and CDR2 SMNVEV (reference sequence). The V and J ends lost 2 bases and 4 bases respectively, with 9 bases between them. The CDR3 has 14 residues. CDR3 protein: CASSLAEPYNEQFF. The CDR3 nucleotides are TGTGCCAGCAGTTTAGCGGAGCCTTACAATGAGCAGTTCTTC.

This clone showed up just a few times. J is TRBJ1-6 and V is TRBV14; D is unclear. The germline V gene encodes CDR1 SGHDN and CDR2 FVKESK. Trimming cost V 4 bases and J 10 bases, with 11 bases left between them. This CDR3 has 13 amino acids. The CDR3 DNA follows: TGTGCCAGCAGCCCTCTGAGAGAATCACCCCTCCACTTT. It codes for CASSPLRESPLHF.

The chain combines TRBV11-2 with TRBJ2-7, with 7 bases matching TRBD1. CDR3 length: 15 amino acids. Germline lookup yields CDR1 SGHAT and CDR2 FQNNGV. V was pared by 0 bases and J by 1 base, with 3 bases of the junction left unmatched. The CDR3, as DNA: TGTGCCAGCAGCTTAGAGCTGGACAGGTCCTACGAGCAGTACTTC. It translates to CASSLELDRSYEQYF.

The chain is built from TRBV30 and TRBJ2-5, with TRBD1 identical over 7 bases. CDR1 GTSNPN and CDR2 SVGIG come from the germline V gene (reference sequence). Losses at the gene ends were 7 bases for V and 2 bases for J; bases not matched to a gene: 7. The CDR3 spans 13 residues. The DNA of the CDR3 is TGTGCCTTTCGGACAGGAAAGCAAGAGACCCAGTACTTC. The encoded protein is CAFRTGKQETQYF.

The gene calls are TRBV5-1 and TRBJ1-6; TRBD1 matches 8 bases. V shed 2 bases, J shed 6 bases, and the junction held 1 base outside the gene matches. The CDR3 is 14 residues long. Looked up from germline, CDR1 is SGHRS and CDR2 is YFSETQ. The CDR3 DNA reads TGCGCCAGCAGCTTACAGGGGGTTAATTCACCCCTCCACTTT. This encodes CASSLQGVNSPLHF.

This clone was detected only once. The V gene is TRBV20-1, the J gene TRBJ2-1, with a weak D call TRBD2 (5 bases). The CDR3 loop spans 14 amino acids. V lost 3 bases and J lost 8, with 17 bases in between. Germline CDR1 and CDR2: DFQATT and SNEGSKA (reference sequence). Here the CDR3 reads CSASGELAEDEQFF. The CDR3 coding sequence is TGCAGTGCTAGTGGGGAGCTAGCAGAAGATGAGCAGTTCTTC.

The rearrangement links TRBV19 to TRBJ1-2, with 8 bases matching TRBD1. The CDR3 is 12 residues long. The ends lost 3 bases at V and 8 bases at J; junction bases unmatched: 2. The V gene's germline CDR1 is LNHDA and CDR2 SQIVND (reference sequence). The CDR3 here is CASSIQGAGYTF. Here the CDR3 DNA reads TGTGCCAGTAGTATCCAGGGGGCGGGCTACACCTTC.

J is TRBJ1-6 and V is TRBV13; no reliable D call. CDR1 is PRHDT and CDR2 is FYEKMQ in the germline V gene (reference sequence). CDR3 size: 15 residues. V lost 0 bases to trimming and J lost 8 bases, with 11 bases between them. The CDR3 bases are TGTGCCAGCAGCTTAGGCTCGGGGATCTATTCACCCCTCCACTTT. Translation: CASSLGSGIYSPLHF.

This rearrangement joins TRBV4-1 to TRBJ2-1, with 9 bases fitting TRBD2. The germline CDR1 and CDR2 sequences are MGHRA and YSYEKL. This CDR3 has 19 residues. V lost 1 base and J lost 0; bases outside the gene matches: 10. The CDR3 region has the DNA TGCGCCAGCAGCCAAGTGTGGAGCGGGAGGCTGAGCTCCTACAATGAGCAGTTCTTC. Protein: CASSQVWSGRLSSYNEQFF.

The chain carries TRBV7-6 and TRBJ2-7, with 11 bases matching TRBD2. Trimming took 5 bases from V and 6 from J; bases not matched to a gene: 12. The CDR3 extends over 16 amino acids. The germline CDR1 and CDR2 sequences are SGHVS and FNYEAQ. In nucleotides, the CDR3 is TGTGCCAGCAGCGCAGGACTAGCGGGCCGTAATACCGAGCAGTACTTC. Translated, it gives CASSAGLAGRNTEQYF.

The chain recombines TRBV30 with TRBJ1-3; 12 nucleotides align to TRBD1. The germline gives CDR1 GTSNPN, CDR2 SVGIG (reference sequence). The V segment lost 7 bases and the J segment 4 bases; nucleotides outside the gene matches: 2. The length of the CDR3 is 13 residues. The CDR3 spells CASGTGGGNTIYF. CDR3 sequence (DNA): TGTGCCTCTGGGACAGGGGGCGGAAACACCATATATTTT.

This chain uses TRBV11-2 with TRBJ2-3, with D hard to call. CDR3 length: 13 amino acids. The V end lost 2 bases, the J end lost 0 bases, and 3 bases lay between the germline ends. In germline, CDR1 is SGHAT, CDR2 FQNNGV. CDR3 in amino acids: CASSLPSTDTQYF. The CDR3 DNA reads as TGTGCCAGCAGCTTACCTAGCACAGATACGCAGTATTTT.

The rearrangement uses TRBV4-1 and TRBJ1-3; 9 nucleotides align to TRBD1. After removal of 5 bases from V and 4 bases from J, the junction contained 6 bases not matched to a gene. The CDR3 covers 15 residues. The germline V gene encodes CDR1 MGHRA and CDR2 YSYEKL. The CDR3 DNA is TGCGCCAGCAGCTGGGGACAGGGCAGGGGAAACACCATATATTTT. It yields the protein CASSWGQGRGNTIYF.